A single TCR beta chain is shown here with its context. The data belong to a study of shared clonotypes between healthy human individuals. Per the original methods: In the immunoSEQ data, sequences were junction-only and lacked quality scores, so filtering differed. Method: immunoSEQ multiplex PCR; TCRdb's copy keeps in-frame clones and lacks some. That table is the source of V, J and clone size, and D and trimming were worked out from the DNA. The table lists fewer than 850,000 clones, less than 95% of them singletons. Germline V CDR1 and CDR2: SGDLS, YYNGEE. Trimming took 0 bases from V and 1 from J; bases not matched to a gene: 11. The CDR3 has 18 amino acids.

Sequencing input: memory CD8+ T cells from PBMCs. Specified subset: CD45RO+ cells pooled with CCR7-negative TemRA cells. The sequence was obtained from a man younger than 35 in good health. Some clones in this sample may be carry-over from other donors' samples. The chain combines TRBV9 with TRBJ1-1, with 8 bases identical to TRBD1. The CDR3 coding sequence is TGTGCCAGCAGCGTAGCGGCTACAGGGGGTTGGGGGAACACTGAAGCTTTCTTT. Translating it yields CASSVAATGGWGNTEAFF.